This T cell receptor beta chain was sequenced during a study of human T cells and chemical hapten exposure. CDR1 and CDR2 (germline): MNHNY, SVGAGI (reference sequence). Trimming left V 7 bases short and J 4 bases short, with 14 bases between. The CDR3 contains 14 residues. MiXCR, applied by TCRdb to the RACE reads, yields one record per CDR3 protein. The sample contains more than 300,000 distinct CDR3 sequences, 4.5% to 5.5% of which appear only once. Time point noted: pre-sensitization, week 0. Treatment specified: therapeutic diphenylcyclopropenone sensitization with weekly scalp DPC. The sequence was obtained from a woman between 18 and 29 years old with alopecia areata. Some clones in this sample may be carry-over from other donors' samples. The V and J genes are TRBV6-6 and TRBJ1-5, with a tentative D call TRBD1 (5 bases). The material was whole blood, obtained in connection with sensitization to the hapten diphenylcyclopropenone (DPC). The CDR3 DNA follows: TGTGCCAGCAATAAGGGCGGGGGAAATCAGCCCCAGCATTTT. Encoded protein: CASNKGGGNQPQHF.